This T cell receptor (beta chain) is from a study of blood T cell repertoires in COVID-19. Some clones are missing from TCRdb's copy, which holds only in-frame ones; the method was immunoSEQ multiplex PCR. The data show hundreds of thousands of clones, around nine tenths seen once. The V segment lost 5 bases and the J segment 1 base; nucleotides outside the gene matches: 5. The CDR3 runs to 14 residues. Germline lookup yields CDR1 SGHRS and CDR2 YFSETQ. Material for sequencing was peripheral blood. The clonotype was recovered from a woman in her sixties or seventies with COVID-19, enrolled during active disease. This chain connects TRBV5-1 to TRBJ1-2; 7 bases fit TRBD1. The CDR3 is CASRSTGINYGYTF. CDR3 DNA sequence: TGCGCCAGCAGGTCGACAGGGATTAACTATGGCTACACCTTC.